Sequencing of this T cell receptor (beta chain) was carried out in a study of tumor and adjacent non-tumor tissue in lung cancer. This sample's RNA came from whole unsorted tissue. Distant lung tissue was collected more than 3 cm away from the tumor edge. Chemotherapy-naive patients with new lung cancer underwent thoracic surgery in China, August–late 2014. General study findings and limits: Tumor tissue had significantly higher TCR diversity than normal lung.

The library came from three nested PCR rounds adapted from ARM-PCR protocols. Each CDR3 protein is one row after TCRdb ran MiXCR on the multiplex PCR reads. In the table there are about 98,000 distinct CDR3 sequences, 80% of which are singletons. A remark on this clonotype: Its antigen is unidentified. One junction end disagrees with the germline gene, perhaps due to a read error.

The TCR originated in a man aged 55 to 70 with small cell lung cancer. The sample comprised distant non-tumor lung tissue.

The chain's CDR3 is CASSPEVSLGEQYF. Written as DNA, the CDR3 is TGTGCCAGCAGCCCAGAGGTCTCGCTGGGCGAGCAGTACTTT. This chain connects TRBV7-9 to TRBJ2-7; D call uncertain. Germline lookup yields CDR1 SEHNR and CDR2 FQNEAQ (reference sequence). The CDR3 totals 14 residues.